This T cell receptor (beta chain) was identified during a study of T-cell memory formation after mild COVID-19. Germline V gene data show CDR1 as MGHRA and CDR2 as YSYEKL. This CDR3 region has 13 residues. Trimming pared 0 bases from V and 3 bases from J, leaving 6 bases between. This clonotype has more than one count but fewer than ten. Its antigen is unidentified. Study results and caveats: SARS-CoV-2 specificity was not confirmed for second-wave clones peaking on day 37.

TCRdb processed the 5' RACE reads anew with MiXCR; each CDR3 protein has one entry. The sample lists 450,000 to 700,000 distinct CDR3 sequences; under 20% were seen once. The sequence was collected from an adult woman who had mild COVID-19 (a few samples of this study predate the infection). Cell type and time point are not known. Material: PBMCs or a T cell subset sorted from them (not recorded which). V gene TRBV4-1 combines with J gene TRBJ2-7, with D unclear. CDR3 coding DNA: TGCGCCAGCAGCCAAGAGCCAATCTACGAGCAGTACTTC. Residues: CASSQEPIYEQYF.